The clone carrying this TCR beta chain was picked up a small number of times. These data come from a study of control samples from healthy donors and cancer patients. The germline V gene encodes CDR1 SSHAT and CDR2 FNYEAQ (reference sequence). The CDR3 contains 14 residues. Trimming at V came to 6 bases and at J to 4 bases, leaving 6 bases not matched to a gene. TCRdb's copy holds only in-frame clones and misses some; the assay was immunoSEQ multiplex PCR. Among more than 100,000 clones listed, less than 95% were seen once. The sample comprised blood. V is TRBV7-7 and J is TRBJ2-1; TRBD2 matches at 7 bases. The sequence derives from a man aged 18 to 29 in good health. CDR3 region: CASSASGDYNEQFF. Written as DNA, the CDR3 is TGTGCCAGCAGTGCTAGCGGAGATTACAATGAGCAGTTCTTC.